The clone carrying this T cell receptor beta chain has a handful of counts. Its antigen remains unknown. One entry per CDR3 protein results from TCRdb running MiXCR on the reads. The table shows about 920,000 distinct CDR3 sequences, with roughly 31% occurring only once. The data derive from a study of T cell repertoires in cytomegalovirus infection. In the study overall: Recently identified HLA-C-restricted CMV epitopes were used, and well-studied HLA-B-restricted CMV epitopes were used as well. CMV infection plus the matching HLA type was flagged by public TCR beta signatures.

Study-level points and caveats: Predominance within the ex vivo response was attributable to HLA-C-restricted CMV-specific TCR beta clonotypes.

V lost 7 bases and J lost 5, with 11 bases in between. This CDR3 has 12 residues. The sample in question was cultured CD8+ T cells from PBMCs, obtained from culture after CMV antigen stimulation. The V and J genes are TRBV12-3 or TRBV12-4 and TRBJ1-2, with TRBD1 as a possible D gene (5 bases). The sequence came from a human donor in good health (CMV status not recorded). Some clones in this sample may be carry-over from other donors' samples. CDR3 amino acids: CASTKRQYGYTF. In DNA, the CDR3 is TGTGCCAGCACTAAGAGACAGTATGGCTACACCTTC.